Listed below are T cell receptor beta chains from one sample, sequenced in a study of blood T cell repertoires in COVID-19. Measured with immunoSEQ multiplex PCR; TCRdb has only the in-frame clones, and not every one. The sample has 300,000 to 450,000 clones; roughly 87% are singletons. Sequences were obtained from peripheral blood. Receptors originate from a woman aged 55-75 years with COVID-19, enrolled during active disease. Both conserved end residues are part of each CDR3.

V gene | CDR3 protein
TRBV7-9 | CASYSTRDYNEQFF
TRBV4-1 | CASSQDSLAGAPSTDTQYF
TRBV23-1 | CASSFVAGQGFIGELFF
TRBV6-5 | CASSGTAYNSPLHF
TRBV3-1/TRBV3-2 | CASSQVRGSEQFF
TRBV6-1 | CASSEAPYSPLHF
TRBV6-2/TRBV6-3 | CASSYSPLGLSSYNSPLHF
TRBV7-2 | CASSPRTGGYEQYF
TRBV9 | CASSPRWGGREKLFF
TRBV5-1 | CASSSSGRNYNEQFF
TRBV25-1 | CASKGGYGEQYF
TRBV9 | CASSPTGGTYEQYF
TRBV4-1 | CASSLLAPDRGVGIQYF
TRBV19 | CASSSRPGYYEQYF
TRBV5-4 | CASSLWTGANEQYF
TRBV12-2 | CASHGSSGGNEQFF
TRBV5-1 | CASSEGAGTDTQYF
TRBV7-3 | CASSLTEGNEQFF
TRBV20-1 | CSASSRDRGRGNYGYTF
TRBV5-4 | CASSLGQGAYNSPLHF
TRBV18 | CASSPELNYGYTF
TRBV2 | CASSELLLERYTF
TRBV6-5 | CASSYSAAAEQFF
TRBV6-5 | CASSREASYNEQFF
TRBV6-5 | CASRPNSDEKLFF
TRBV28 | CASSFGQGANMAFF
TRBV7-2 | CASSQRVGGAQYF
TRBV11-2 | CASSPITGGAEQFF
TRBV7-2 | CASSELAGAPYEQYF
TRBV7-2 | CASSYRGTSGPHYEQYF
TRBV28 | CASCGRAGGLNEQFF
TRBV5-1 | CASRDRANSPLHF
TRBV30 | CAWSPSGLPDTQYF
TRBV2 | CASHRDNTEAFF
TRBV10-1 | CATITGGGGYTF
TRBV28 | CASSFLGHTLDTF
TRBV5-1 | CASSLYSGAGYTF
TRBV3-1/TRBV3-2 | CASSRRGLNHEQYF
TRBV5-1 | CASSLSFGELFF
TRBV7-9 | CASSKGGVGQPQHF
TRBV6-1 | CASSGRTGSATGELFF
TRBV6-1 | CASSETLAGGDTQYF
TRBV2 | CASSPRGFNEKLFF
TRBV27 | CASSLGTIGDNEQFF
TRBV14 | CASSQDLGQPLHF
TRBV4-1 | CASSGGQGRNQPQHF
TRBV5-1 | CASSLPGAGGTEAFF
TRBV19 | CASRGQGSYTEAFF